This T cell receptor beta chain was obtained from a study of blood T cell repertoires in COVID-19. The CDR3 is 15 residues long. CDR1 is MNHEY, CDR2 SVGAGI, per germline. The protocol was immunoSEQ multiplex PCR, while the TCRdb copy is restricted to in-frame clones and leaves out a portion. The table has 220,000 or so clones, 85% seen once; the top ten hold 2.9%. Points on this clone: An end of the junction does not agree with germline; a read error may underlie this.

The TCR originated in a man aged 50-59 years who had recovered from COVID-19. The material sequenced was peripheral blood. The chain joins TRBV6-5 to TRBJ2-7; 10 bases agree with TRBD1. CDR3 residues: CASSDSGQGWWEQYF. CDR3 bases: TGTGCCAGCAGTGACTCGGGACAGGGGTGGTGGGAGCAGTACTTC.